One and the same sample provided the 24 T cell receptor beta chains below, sequenced in a study of T cells in localized non-small cell lung cancer. TCRdb's table, derived via immunoSEQ multiplex PCR, lists solely in-frame clones and lacks some. The top ten clones hold 3.5% to 5% of a sample with some 25,000 clones, 91% of them seen once. The material was peripheral blood, obtained before any cancer treatment. Source of these receptors: a female donor older than 55 with stage II squamous cell lung carcinoma.

The J gene is TRBJ1-6, the V gene TRBV5-1; D might be TRBD1 (6 bases). This CDR3 comprises 14 residues. Trimming removed 4 bases at V and 6 bases at J, with 11 bases between. The germline V gene encodes CDR1 SGHRS and CDR2 YFSETQ. The CDR3 loop reads CASSLRDTNSPLHF. CDR3 DNA sequence: TGCGCCAGCAGCCTCCGGGACACTAATTCACCCCTCCACTTT.

The chain uses TRBV27 and TRBJ1-1; 8 bases line up with TRBD1. This CDR3 comprises 14 residues. V was pared by 5 bases and J by 2 bases, with 4 bases of the junction left unmatched. Germline V gene sequence: CDR1 MNHEY, CDR2 SMNVEV (reference sequence). The DNA for the CDR3 is TGTGCCAGCAGTGTGCAGGGGGCCAACACTGAAGCTTTCTTT. This sequence encodes CASSVQGANTEAFF.

The chain is built from TRBV4-1 and TRBJ1-4, with D unresolved. CDR1 and CDR2 from the germline V gene are MGHRA and YSYEKL. V was cut by 4 bases and J by 4 bases, with 10 bases left in between. The CDR3 loop spans 14 amino acids. The CDR3 bases are TGCGCCAGCAGCCTCGGGTTCTATAATGAAAAACTGTTTTTT. It specifies CASSLGFYNEKLFF.

This chain uses TRBV5-4 with TRBJ2-2, with D hard to call. This CDR3 is built from 11 residues. From germline, CDR1 is SGHNT and CDR2 YYREEE (reference sequence). V was shortened by 0 bases and J by 8 bases, with 2 bases between the two germline ends. CDR3 bases: TGTGCCAGCAGCTTGGCTGGGGAGCTGTTTTTT. Its translation is CASSLAGELFF.

This clone was seen a single time. The chain carries TRBV11-1 and TRBJ1-2; D gene unclear. This CDR3 is built from 12 residues. V lost 5 bases to trimming and J lost 5 bases, with 9 bases between them. Per the germline V gene, CDR1 is SGHAT and CDR2 is FQDESV (reference sequence). The CDR3 DNA is TGTGCCAGCAGCACGGGAGGATATGGCTACACCTTC. It specifies CASSTGGYGYTF. The complete variable domain, with remaining parts taken from reference TRBV11-1 and TRBJ1-2, reads EAEVAQSPRYKITEKSQAVAFWCDPISGHATLYWYRQILGQGPELLVQFQDESVVDDSQLPKDRFSAERLKGVDSTLKIQPAELGDSAMYLCASSTGGYGYTFGSGTRLTVV.

The genes are TRBV27 and TRBJ1-6, with D unresolved. The CDR3 is 12 amino acids. Trimming left V 4 bases short and J 7 bases short, with 5 bases between. Germline values: CDR1 MNHEY, CDR2 SMNVEV (reference sequence). CDR3: CASSYQNSPLHF. In nucleotides, the CDR3 is TGTGCCAGCAGTTACCAAAATTCACCCCTCCACTTT.

The gene calls are TRBV5-1 and TRBJ2-1; weak D call: TRBD1 (5 bases). Trimming stripped 0 bases from V and 2 bases from J, with 9 bases between. Looked up from germline, CDR1 is SGHRS and CDR2 is YFSETQ. The length of the CDR3 is 15 residues. CDR3 region: CASSLEAGTYNEQFF. CDR3 DNA: TGCGCCAGCAGCTTGGAGGCAGGGACCTACAATGAGCAGTTCTTC. Full variable domain (missing parts from reference TRBV5-1 and TRBJ2-1): KAGVTQTPRYLIKTRGQQVTLSCSPISGHRSVSWYQQTPGQGLQFLFEYFSETQRNKGNFPGRFSGRQFSNSRSEMNVSTLELGDSALYLCASSLEAGTYNEQFFGPGTRLTVL.

V usage is TRBV5-5 and J usage is TRBJ2-5, with unresolved D. Germline values: CDR1 SGHKS, CDR2 YYEKEE (reference sequence). The CDR3 sequence is 13 residues long. V was shortened by 1 base and J by 3 bases, with 7 bases between the two germline ends. Here the CDR3 DNA reads TGTGCCAGCAGCTTGTACGGCGAAGAGACCCAGTACTTC. Translated, it gives CASSLYGEETQYF.

This chain joins TRBV5-1 and TRBJ2-1, with 14 bases identical to TRBD2. Germline V CDR1 and CDR2: SGHRS, YFSETQ. CDR3 length equals 18 residues. V was pared by 0 bases and J by 4 bases, with 6 bases of the junction left unmatched. DNA of the CDR3: TGCGCCAGCAGCTTGGACGGGACTAGCGGGGGAGTTTACAATGAGCAGTTCTTC. It codes for CASSLDGTSGGVYNEQFF.

The chain employs TRBV7-9 and TRBJ2-1; D is unclear. This CDR3 comprises 14 residues. Germline CDR1 SEHNR, CDR2 FQNEAQ (reference sequence). With 1 base removed from V and 4 bases from J, the gap between germline ends came to 8 bases. The chain's CDR3 is CASSLEVGYNEQFF. The CDR3 DNA follows: TGTGCCAGCAGCTTAGAGGTAGGGTACAATGAGCAGTTCTTC.

The table lists this clone with a count of one. The genes are TRBV5-1 and TRBJ2-2; 7 bases are shared with TRBD1. V shed 0 bases, J shed 4 bases, and the junction held 6 bases outside the gene matches. The CDR3 sequence is 16 residues long. CDR1 is SGHRS, CDR2 YFSETQ, per germline. The CDR3 is CASSLAVTGSTGELFF. The CDR3 DNA reads TGCGCCAGCAGCTTGGCCGTGACAGGGAGCACCGGGGAGCTGTTTTTT.

J is TRBJ2-7 and V is TRBV18, with D unclear. With 4 bases removed from V and 7 bases from J, the gap between germline ends came to 17 bases. Germline CDR1 reads KGHSH; CDR2 reads LQKENI. This CDR3 comprises 14 residues. CDR3 protein: CASSLEGPMGEQYF. The CDR3 DNA sequence: TGTGCCAGCTCACTCGAAGGGCCCATGGGAGAGCAGTACTTC.

The genes are TRBV15 and TRBJ2-5; 9 bases match TRBD1. The CDR3 spans 16 residues. V was pared by 8 bases and J by 2 bases, with 12 bases of the junction left unmatched. In germline, CDR1 is LNHNV, CDR2 YYDKDF (reference sequence). The CDR3 bases are TGTGCCACCGGGACAGGGTACACCCCGGGTCAAGAGACCCAGTACTTC. Protein: CATGTGYTPGQETQYF.

The rearrangement uses TRBV29-1 and TRBJ2-2, with D unresolved. The CDR3 loop spans 12 amino acids. Trimming took 7 bases from V and 1 from J, leaving 7 bases between them. Germline V gene lookup returns CDR1 SQVTM and CDR2 ANQGSEA. The CDR3 DNA reads as TGCAGCGGCCGCAAGAACACCGGGGAGCTGTTTTTT. Translated, it gives CSGRKNTGELFF.

V is TRBV7-9 and J is TRBJ2-7, with D maybe TRBD2 (6 bases). The CDR3 covers 15 residues. Germline-derived CDR1 and CDR2 are SEHNR and FQNEAQ (reference sequence). The V end lost 5 bases, the J end lost 2 bases, and 16 bases lay between the germline ends. The CDR3 sequence is CASSPLVGGPYEQYF. DNA of the CDR3: TGTGCCAGCAGCCCCTTGGTGGGGGGACCCTACGAGCAGTACTTC.

The V and J genes are TRBV6-5 and TRBJ2-5; tentative D call: TRBD2 (5 bases). CDR3 size: 12 residues. Germline V gene lookup returns CDR1 MNHEY and CDR2 SVGAGI. Between the trimmed V and J ends, which lost 2 bases and 7 bases, there was a span of 8 bases. The CDR3 DNA reads as TGTGCCAGCAGTTACGCCCGGGGGACCCAGTACTTC. This codes for CASSYARGTQYF.

The sample holds a few counts of this clone. V and J are TRBV30 and TRBJ1-5; weak D call: TRBD1 (5 bases). This CDR3 contains 15 residues. V was trimmed by 0 bases and J by 3 bases, leaving 12 bases between them. Germline values: CDR1 GTSNPN, CDR2 SVGIG (reference sequence). The CDR3 DNA is TGTGCCTGGAGTGTACTAGGGGCTTTCAATCAGCCCCAGCATTTT. As protein: CAWSVLGAFNQPQHF.

This clone was observed a single time. The chain recombines TRBV18 with TRBJ1-6, with TRBD1 as a possible D gene (5 bases). The CDR3 length is 13 residues. Trimming pared 5 bases from V and 9 bases from J, leaving 11 bases between. CDR1 is KGHSH and CDR2 is LQKENI in the germline V gene. CDR3 bases: TGTGCCAGCTCAGAAGACCAGGGTTCACCCCTCCACTTT. Its protein is CASSEDQGSPLHF.

This clone occurred a few times. The V call is TRBV9, the J call TRBJ2-7, with D uncertain. CDR1 and CDR2 (germline): SGDLS, YYNGEE. The CDR3 has 14 residues. Trimming left V 0 bases short and J 0 bases short, with 7 bases between. CDR3 sequence (DNA): TGTGCCAGCAGCGTAGACTTCCTCTCCTACGAGCAGTACTTC. It encodes CASSVDFLSYEQYF.

The chain uses TRBV15 and TRBJ1-1, with D hard to call. CDR1 and CDR2 from the germline V gene are LNHNV and YYDKDF (reference sequence). The CDR3 is 11 residues long. The V end was cut by 5 bases, the J end by 4 bases, with 5 bases between. The CDR3 bases are TGTGCCACCAGCGGATTCACTGAAGCTTTCTTT. Translation gives CATSGFTEAFF.

The chain has TRBV18 and TRBJ2-7; the D gene is possibly TRBD2 (5 bases). V shed 3 bases and J shed 6 bases, with 12 bases lying between them. This CDR3 is built from 13 residues. The germline gives CDR1 KGHSH, CDR2 LQKENI. This CDR3 is CASSPGSGFEQYF. CDR3 sequence (DNA): TGTGCCAGCTCACCTGGATCGGGATTCGAGCAGTACTTC.

The rearrangement links TRBV11-2 to TRBJ2-7, with D possibly matching TRBD2 (5 bases). The CDR3 contains 14 residues. Germline V gives CDR1 SGHAT, CDR2 FQNNGV. V lost 7 bases to trimming and J lost 0 bases, with 13 bases between them. CDR3 loop: CASTTRGTSYEQYF. DNA for the CDR3: TGTGCCAGCACCACCCGGGGAACCTCCTACGAGCAGTACTTC.

The chain recombines TRBV5-5 with TRBJ2-3, with D possibly TRBD2 on 5 matching bases. The V gene lost 4 bases and the J gene lost 5 bases, with 17 bases spanning the gap. Germline assignment: CDR1 SGHKS and CDR2 YYEKEE (reference sequence). The CDR3 loop spans 15 amino acids. CDR3 in DNA: TGTGCCAGCAGCCTGTTCCCGAGCGGAGAAGATACGCAGTATTTT. Amino acid sequence: CASSLFPSGEDTQYF.

In its sample, this clone was seen once. This chain uses TRBV11-2 with TRBJ1-2; the D gene is possibly TRBD1 (5 bases). The CDR3 is made up of 14 amino acids. With 5 bases removed from V and 0 bases from J, the gap between germline ends came to 10 bases. The germline CDR1 and CDR2 sequences are SGHAT and FQNNGV. CDR3 in DNA: TGTGCCAGCAGCGAAGGGGCTGCTAACTATGGCTACACCTTC. Amino acids: CASSEGAANYGYTF.